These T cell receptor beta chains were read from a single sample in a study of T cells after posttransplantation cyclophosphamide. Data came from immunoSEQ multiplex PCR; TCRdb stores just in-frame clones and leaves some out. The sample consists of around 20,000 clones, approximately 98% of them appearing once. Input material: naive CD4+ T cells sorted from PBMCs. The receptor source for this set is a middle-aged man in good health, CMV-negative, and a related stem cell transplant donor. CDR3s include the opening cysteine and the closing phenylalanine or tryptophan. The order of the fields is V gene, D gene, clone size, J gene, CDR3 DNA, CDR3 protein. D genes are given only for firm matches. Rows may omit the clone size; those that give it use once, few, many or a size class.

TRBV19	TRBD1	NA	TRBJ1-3	TGTGCCAGTAGCCGGGACAGGGGGTACTCTGGAAACACCATATATTTT	CASSRDRGYSGNTIYF
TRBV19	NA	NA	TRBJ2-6	TGTGCCAGTAGCTCGACCGGGGTCCCCTCTGGGGCCAACGTCCTGACTTTC	CASSSTGVPSGANVLTF
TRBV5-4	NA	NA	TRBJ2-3	TGTGCCAGCAGCTTGCGCCGGGGGGCGGCAGATACGCAGTATTTT	CASSLRRGAADTQYF
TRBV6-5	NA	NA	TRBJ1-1	TGTGCCAGCAGTTACTCGGAGGCAGGCATTAAAGCTTTCTTT	CASSYSEAGIKAFF
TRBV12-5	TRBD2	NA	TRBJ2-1	TGTGCTAGTGGTTCAAGACTAGCGGGAGGTAATGAGCAGTTCTTC	CASGSRLAGGNEQFF
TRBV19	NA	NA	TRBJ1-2	TGTGCCAGTACCCAGAGGGGGGGCAGAAGTGGCTACACCTTC	CASTQRGGRSGYTF
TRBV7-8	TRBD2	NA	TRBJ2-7	TGTGCCAGCAGCTTAGTTGGCGGGGGGGACTCAGGTTTC	CASSLVGGGDSGF
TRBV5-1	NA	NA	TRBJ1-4	TGCGCCAGCAGCCCAGGAGGGTCAGTTGAAGGTGAAAAACTGTTTTTT	CASSPGGSVEGEKLFF
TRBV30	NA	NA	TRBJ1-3	TGTGCCTGGGAGACCGGGGCTGGAAACACCATATATTTT	CAWETGAGNTIYF
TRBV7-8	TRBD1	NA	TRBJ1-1	TGTGCCAGCCGCCCGGGACAGGGCCTCATGAACACTGAAGCTTTCTTT	CASRPGQGLMNTEAFF
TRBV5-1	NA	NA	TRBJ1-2	TGCGCCAGCAGCTTGGACACGGAAACGGGAGGCTACACCTTC	CASSLDTETGGYTF
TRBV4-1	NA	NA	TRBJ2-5	TGCGCCAGCAGCCAAGATTTGGCAGGGTGGGAGACCCAGTACTTC	CASSQDLAGWETQYF
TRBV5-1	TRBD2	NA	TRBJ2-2	TGCGCCAGCAGTCCGCTAGCGGGAGTCGACGGGGAGCTGTTTTTT	CASSPLAGVDGELFF
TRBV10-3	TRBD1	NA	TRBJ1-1	TGTGCCATCAGCGGGACAGCGAACACTGAAGCTTTCTTT	CAISGTANTEAFF
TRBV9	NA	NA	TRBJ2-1	TGTGCCAGCAGCCCGAATCCAGGGATACCCTACAATGAGCAGTTCTTC	CASSPNPGIPYNEQFF
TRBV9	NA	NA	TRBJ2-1	TGTGCCAGCAGCCCAAGAGGAGGGTCTGGAATCTACAATGAGCAGTTCTTC	CASSPRGGSGIYNEQFF
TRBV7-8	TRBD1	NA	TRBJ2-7	TGTGCCAGCAGCATTAAGGGGAACAGGGGGAGCTCCTACGAGCAGTACTTC	CASSIKGNRGSSYEQYF
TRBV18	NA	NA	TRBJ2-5	TGTGCCAGCTCAAGGGAGGTGGAGACCCAGTACTTC	CASSREVETQYF
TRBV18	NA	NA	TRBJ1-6	TGTGCCAGCTCACCCTCGGCCCCGGGATTAGGTAATTCACCCCTCCACTTT	CASSPSAPGLGNSPLHF
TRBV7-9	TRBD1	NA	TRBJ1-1	TGTGCCAGCAGCTCCCGGACAGGGCGAGGCGCTGAAGCTTTCTTT	CASSSRTGRGAEAFF
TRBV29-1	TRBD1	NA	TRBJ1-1	TGCAGCGTTGTTAACAGGGGGTCGATCACTGAAGCTTTCTTT	CSVVNRGSITEAFF
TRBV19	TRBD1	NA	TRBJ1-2	TGTGCCAGCACGGAGACAGGGGGCGCCAACTATGGCTACACCTTC	CASTETGGANYGYTF
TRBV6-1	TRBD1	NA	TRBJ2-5	TGTGCCAGCAGTGACGGGACAGTGGAGACCCAGTACTTC	CASSDGTVETQYF
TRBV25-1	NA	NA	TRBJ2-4	TGTGCCAGCAGTGAAGGTTGGGGACAACAAAACATTCAGTACTTC	CASSEGWGQQNIQYF
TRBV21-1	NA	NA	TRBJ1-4	TGTGCCAGCATCGTATTGAAGGACAGGGTCGATGCAACTAATGAAAAACTGTTTTTT	CASIVLKDRVDATNEKLFF
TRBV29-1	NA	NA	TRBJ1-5	TGCAGCGTTCGGGAAGGATGGAAGGGGGATCAGCCCCAGCATTTT	CSVREGWKGDQPQHF
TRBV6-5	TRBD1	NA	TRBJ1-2	TGTGCCAGCAGTTACTTGACAGGGGAGAGAGGCTACACCTTC	CASSYLTGERGYTF
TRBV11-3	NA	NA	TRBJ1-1	TGTGCCAGCAGCTTTTCAGGGGCGAACACTGAAGCTTTCTTT	CASSFSGANTEAFF
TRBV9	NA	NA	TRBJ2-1	TGTGCCAGCAGCGTAGGAGTGCTGGCCTACAATGAGCAGTTCTTC	CASSVGVLAYNEQFF
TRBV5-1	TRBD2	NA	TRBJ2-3	TGCGCCAGCAGCATATTAGCGGGGGGGAACACAGATACGCAGTATTTT	CASSILAGGNTDTQYF
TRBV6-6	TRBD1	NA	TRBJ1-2	TGTGCCAGCAGTACCTCGGGGGACAGGGGTGGCTACACCTTC	CASSTSGDRGGYTF
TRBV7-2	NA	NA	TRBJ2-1	TGTGCCAGCGGGGGGGCCCCTTCCTACAATGAGCAGTTCTTC	CASGGAPSYNEQFF
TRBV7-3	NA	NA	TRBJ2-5	TGTGCCAGCAGCCCCGGGCGTCCGGGAGACGGAGGGACCCAGTACTTC	CASSPGRPGDGGTQYF
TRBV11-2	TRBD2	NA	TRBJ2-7	TGTGCCAGCAGGTTCGCACTAGCGGGAGGAGGCGAGCAGTACTTC	CASRFALAGGGEQYF
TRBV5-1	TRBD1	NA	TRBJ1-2	TGCGCCAGCAGCGAACAGGGGAACTATGGCTACACCTTC	CASSEQGNYGYTF
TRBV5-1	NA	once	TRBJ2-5	TGCGCCAGCAGCCCCCAGGGGAGCCAAGAGACCCAGTACTTC	CASSPQGSQETQYF
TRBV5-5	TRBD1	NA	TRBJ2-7	TGTGCCAGCAGCTTCATTACGGGACAGGGTAGGAACGAGCAGTACTTC	CASSFITGQGRNEQYF
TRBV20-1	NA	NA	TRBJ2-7	TGCAGTGCTAGGGCAAACAACAAGCAGTACTTC	CSARANNKQYF
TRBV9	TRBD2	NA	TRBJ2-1	TGTGCCAGCAGCACCCCCAGCGGGGGACATAATGAGCAGTTCTTC	CASSTPSGGHNEQFF
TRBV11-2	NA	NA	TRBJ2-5	TGTGCCAGCCACAATGAGAGGTCCGAGACCCAGTACTTC	CASHNERSETQYF
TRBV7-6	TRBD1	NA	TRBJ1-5	TGTGCCAGCAGCTTAGCGCGGGCAGGGGGCCTTTTGTCTGGCAATCAGCCCCAGCATTTT	CASSLARAGGLLSGNQPQHF
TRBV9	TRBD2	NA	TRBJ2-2	TGTGCCAGCAGCCCGTCACTAGCGGGAGGGCCCGGGGAGCTGTTTTTT	CASSPSLAGGPGELFF
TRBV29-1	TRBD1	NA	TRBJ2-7	TGCAGCGTTCCCGGGACAGGGAACTACGAGCAGTACTTC	CSVPGTGNYEQYF
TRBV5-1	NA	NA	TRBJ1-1	TGCGCCAGCAGGCGAGCCGCCGCGAACACTGAAGCTTTCTTT	CASRRAAANTEAFF
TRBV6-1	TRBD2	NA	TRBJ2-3	TGTGCCAGCAGTGGGGCTAGCGGGGGGTTAATTCGGGCAGATACGCAGTATTTT	CASSGASGGLIRADTQYF
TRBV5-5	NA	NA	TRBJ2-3	TGTGCCAGCACCGCGACAGGATACACAGATACGCAGTATTTT	CASTATGYTDTQYF
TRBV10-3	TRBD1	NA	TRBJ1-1	TGTGCCATCAGTGATTTGGGACAGGGAAGTGCTGAAGCTTTCTTT	CAISDLGQGSAEAFF